This T cell receptor beta chain was captured by sequencing in a study of chemoradiotherapy in HPV16-positive cancers. CDR1 MNHEY and CDR2 SVGAGI come from the germline V gene. The CDR3 has 14 residues. Overall study results and limits: In HPV16-positive patients, HPV-responsive T-cell expansion tracked better recurrence-free survival. Only a couple of HPV16-positive patients supplied the functional HPV-specificity definition. Candidate HPV-specific clones and E7-related TCR motifs grew in tumor during treatment.

Over chemoradiotherapy, repertoires were sampled more than once. Regarding this clone: Its antigen is still unknown.

Assay: immunoSEQ multiplex PCR; the TCRdb copy retains only in-frame clones and omits some. Of tens of thousands of clones listed, more than 90% are singletons. The sequence came from a human donor with HPV-associated anogenital cancer. Source: blood, taken from a patient who underwent chemoradiotherapy. The J gene is TRBJ2-5, the V gene TRBV6-5, with TRBD1 as a possible D gene (5 bases). The J call may be in error: the DNA end matches TRBJ2-7 better. The CDR3 sequence: CASSPLGASVEQYF. The CDR3 region has the DNA TGTGCCAGCAGCCCTTTAGGGGCCTCGGTCGAGCAGTACTTC.